Reported below is one T cell receptor beta chain. The antigen is undetermined. Amplification used 60 Vbeta primers and 13 Jbeta primers. Profiling relied on immunoSEQ multiplex PCR, and the TCRdb table lists in-frame clones only, not all of them. The sample contains some 180,000 clones, 82% of which appear only once. This CDR3 has 14 residues. V lost 1 base to trimming and J lost 10 bases, with 11 bases between them. The germline V gene encodes CDR1 LNHNV and CDR2 YYDKDF (reference sequence). The record originates from a study of cytomegalovirus exposure and HLA in healthy donors. General observations from the study: Most TCR beta V segments were productive about 87% or about 30% of the time in an earlier analysis. Most TCR sequences showed up rarely, but some public TCRs showed up in many donors. Highly shared variants forming one cluster were likely a sequencing artifact. Researchers reported in a later analysis that common viral pathogens appeared linked to several top clusters.

The TCR sequence derives from a middle-aged man in good health and CMV-seronegative. V and J are TRBV15 and TRBJ1-6; no clear D. The sequencing sample was made of PBMCs. The CDR3 DNA follows: TGTGCCACCAGCAGAGGCCGGGGTCAGTCACCCCTCCACTTT. Its protein is CATSRGRGQSPLHF.